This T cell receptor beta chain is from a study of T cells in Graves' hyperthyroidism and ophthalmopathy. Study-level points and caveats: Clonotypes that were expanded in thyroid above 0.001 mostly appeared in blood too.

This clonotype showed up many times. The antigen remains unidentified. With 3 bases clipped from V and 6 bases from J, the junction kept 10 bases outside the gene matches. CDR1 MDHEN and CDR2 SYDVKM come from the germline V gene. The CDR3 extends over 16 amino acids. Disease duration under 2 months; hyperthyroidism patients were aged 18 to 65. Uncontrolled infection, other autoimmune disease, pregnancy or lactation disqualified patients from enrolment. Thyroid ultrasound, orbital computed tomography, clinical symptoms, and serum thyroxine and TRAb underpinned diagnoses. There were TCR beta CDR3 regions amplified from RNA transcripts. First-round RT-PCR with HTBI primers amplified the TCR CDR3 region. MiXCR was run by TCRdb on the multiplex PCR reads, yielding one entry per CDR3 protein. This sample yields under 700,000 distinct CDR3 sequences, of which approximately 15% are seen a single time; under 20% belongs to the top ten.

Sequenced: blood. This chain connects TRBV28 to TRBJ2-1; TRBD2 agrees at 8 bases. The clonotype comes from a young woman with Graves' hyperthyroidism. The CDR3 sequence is CASSFSSGTRGNEQFF. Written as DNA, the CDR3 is TGTGCCAGCAGTTTTAGTTCCGGGACTAGGGGCAATGAGCAGTTCTTC.